The entry below describes one TCR beta chain. The antigen remains undetermined. The use of a sample-barcoded 5' primer and a J-beta primer mix characterized a second PCR of about 6 to 11 cycles. Using its own MiXCR run on the 5' RACE reads, TCRdb lists one record per CDR3 protein. This sample carries some 1.5 million distinct CDR3 sequences, approximately 39% of them seen once, and the ten largest clones take approximately 4.1%. The CDR3 covers 16 residues. The germline V and J ends were trimmed by 4 bases and 2 bases, with 19 bases remaining between them. The germline V gene encodes CDR1 DFQATT and CDR2 SNEGSKA (reference sequence). The entry originates in a study of blood T cells in healthy people across ages. Study information: About one barcoded beta molecule per two T cells was the capture yield of template switching.

General observations from the study: The long-lived group displayed more naive CD4+ cells, plus higher diversity, than the aged donors did. Estimates drawn from one million T cells were deemed to understate diversity.

The chain has TRBV20-1 and TRBJ2-3; D perhaps matches TRBD2 (5 bases). This TCR came from a woman aged 18-35 years in good health. Sequencing was carried out using blood. In nucleotides, the CDR3 is TGCAGTGCTAACCCCCCCACGGGATCACACACAGATACGCAGTATTTT. It translates to CSANPPTGSHTDTQYF.